Listed below are T cell receptor beta chains from one sample, sequenced in a study of T-cell memory formation after mild COVID-19. MiXCR was run by TCRdb on the 5' RACE reads, yielding one entry per CDR3 protein. The data contain some 290,000 distinct CDR3 sequences, under 20% of them singletons. The source material was PBMCs or a T cell subset sorted from them (not recorded which). The origin of the receptors is a man between 18 and 35 years old who had mild COVID-19 (a few samples of this study predate the infection). Cell type and time point are not known. Each CDR3 is given with its conserved first and last residue. A D gene is named only where the DNA matches it firmly. Size values are once, few and many counts, or a class for expanded clones, and some rows have none.

j_call clone_size v_call d_call cdr3_nt cdr3_aa
TRBJ1-1 few TRBV5-1 TRBD1 TGCGCCAGCAGCACGCAGGGGGCGGACACTGAAGCTTTCTTT CASSTQGADTEAFF
TRBJ1-3 - TRBV5-4 - TGTGCCAGCAGCTTGGACAGAACTGGAAACACCATATATTTT CASSLDRTGNTIYF
TRBJ1-1 - TRBV5-1 TRBD1 TGCGCCAGCAGCGTCGGACAGGGTGTGACTGAAGCTTTCTTT CASSVGQGVTEAFF
TRBJ2-7 - TRBV4-3 TRBD2 TGCGCCAGCAGCCAGGGGCTCGGCGGGGGAGAGTTCTACGAGCAGTACTTC CASSQGLGGGEFYEQYF
TRBJ1-6 - TRBV5-4 TRBD1 TGTGCCAGCAGCTTGTACAGGGGGGATGAAAATTCACCCCTCCACTTT CASSLYRGDENSPLHF
TRBJ2-5 - TRBV24-1 - TGTGCCACCAGTGACTCGCGGGGGCGGGAGACCCAGTACTTC CATSDSRGRETQYF
TRBJ2-7 - TRBV12-3/TRBV12-4 - TGTGCCAGCAGTTTAGGGTTAAGGGGACCGGGGGTCGAGGTGCAGTACTTC CASSLGLRGPGVEVQYF
TRBJ2-3 - TRBV29-1 - TGCAGCGTTCATGGGACACTAACAGATACGCAGTATTTT CSVHGTLTDTQYF
TRBJ2-3 - TRBV20-1 TRBD1 TGCAGTGCCCCACGGTCGGACAGGGGCACAGATACGCAGTATTTT CSAPRSDRGTDTQYF
TRBJ1-2 few TRBV4-1 TRBD1 TGCGCCAGCAGCCCAGGACAGGGCGAGAGTCATGGCACCTTC CASSPGQGESHGTF
TRBJ2-3 few TRBV12-3/TRBV12-4 TRBD2 TGTGCCAGCAGTCCCAGGACTAGCCCCACAGATACGCAGTATTTT CASSPRTSPTDTQYF
TRBJ1-4 - TRBV11-2 - TGTGCCAGCAGCTCCCGGGACGATAGGTTGAACGAAAAACTGTTTTTT CASSSRDDRLNEKLFF
TRBJ2-3 - TRBV9 - TGTGCCAGCAGCGTACTAGGGCACCGGACAGATACGCAGTATTTT CASSVLGHRTDTQYF
TRBJ2-5 few TRBV2 - TGTGCCAGCAGGGTGGTTGGAAAGACCCAGTACTTC CASRVVGKTQYF
TRBJ1-3 few TRBV5-6 TRBD1 TGTGCCAGCAGCCAAATACAGGGGACGTACTCTGGAAACACCATATATTTT CASSQIQGTYSGNTIYF
TRBJ2-6 - TRBV6-5 - TGTGCCAGCAGCCAACACAGGGCTGGGGCCAACGTCCTGACTTTC CASSQHRAGANVLTF
TRBJ2-1 few TRBV7-8 TRBD2 TGTGCCAGCAGCTTAGGGGCGGGGGGATCCAATGAGCAGTTCTTC CASSLGAGGSNEQFF
TRBJ1-5 - TRBV4-2 TRBD1 TGTGCCAGCAGCCAAGAATCCACCGGGACAGTTAATCAGCCCCAGCATTTT CASSQESTGTVNQPQHF
TRBJ2-5 few TRBV12-3/TRBV12-4 - TGTGCCAGCAGCAATCTTTTAGGAGGGAACCAGTACTTC CASSNLLGGNQYF
TRBJ2-5 - TRBV4-3 - TGCGCCAGCAGCCAAGAGGCAAGGCTCACGGAGACCCAGTACTTC CASSQEARLTETQYF
TRBJ2-2 few TRBV20-1 TRBD2 TGCAGTGCCTACCCCCTTAGCGGGGGGGGCGACACCGGGGAGCTGTTTTTT CSAYPLSGGGDTGELFF
TRBJ1-1 - TRBV4-1 TRBD1 TGCGCCAGCAGCAAGGGGCGTGGGGACAGGGAGAACACTGAAGCTTTCTTT CASSKGRGDRENTEAFF
TRBJ2-1 - TRBV6-2/TRBV6-3 - TGTGCCAGCAGTTACCGGCTAGGTCATACGTCCAATGAGCAGTTCTTC CASSYRLGHTSNEQFF
TRBJ1-1 - TRBV5-1 TRBD1 TGCGCCAGCAGCTTGCGAGGGACAGGCGGCACGGGGGCTTTCTTT CASSLRGTGGTGAFF
TRBJ1-2 few TRBV2 - TGTGCCAGCAGTGATCCAGGGAACTATGGCTACACCTTC CASSDPGNYGYTF
TRBJ2-5 many TRBV6-5 TRBD1 TGTGCCAGCGGCAACAGGGGGCCGTCTTTTTCCCAAGAGACCCAGTACTTC CASGNRGPSFSQETQYF
TRBJ1-5 few TRBV20-1 - TGCAGTGCCCCGGGGGAGGGAAATCAGCCCCAGCATTTT CSAPGEGNQPQHF
TRBJ2-7 - TRBV7-8 - TGTGCCAGCAGCTCCTTACCTTACGGACAGCAGTACTTC CASSSLPYGQQYF
TRBJ2-7 many TRBV4-3 - TGCGCCAGCAGCCTCAGCCCAGGGGTGGACGACGAGCAGTACTTC CASSLSPGVDDEQYF
TRBJ2-1 - TRBV10-2 - TGCGCCAGCAGTGCGTGGACAGAGATCTACAATGAGCAGTTCTTC CASSAWTEIYNEQFF
TRBJ1-1 - TRBV29-1 - TGCAGCGTTGTGTATGGTTGGGGCGCTGAAGCTTTCTTT CSVVYGWGAEAFF
TRBJ2-2 few TRBV29-1 - TGCAGCGGCCTCAGGGGCCTCACCGGGGAGCTGTTTTTT CSGLRGLTGELFF
TRBJ2-1 many TRBV7-9 TRBD2 TGTGCCAGCAGGCTAGCGCTGGGGCAGAGGACTAGCGGCTCCTACAATGAGCAGTTCTTC CASRLALGQRTSGSYNEQFF
TRBJ2-7 - TRBV27 TRBD1 TGTGCCAGAAGTTGGGCCGGGACAGACTACGAGCAGTACTTC CARSWAGTDYEQYF
TRBJ2-3 few TRBV4-1 - TGCGCCAGCAGCCAAGATTGGATTCCTAGCACAGATACGCAGTATTTT CASSQDWIPSTDTQYF
TRBJ2-2 many TRBV6-5 - TGTGCCAGCAGTTACGGACAGATGAACACCGGGGAGCTGTTTTTT CASSYGQMNTGELFF
TRBJ2-5 - TRBV20-1 TRBD2 TGCAGTGCAACGGGGACTAGCGGGGGAGAGACCCAGTACTTC CSATGTSGGETQYF
TRBJ1-1 many TRBV7-2 - TGTGCCAGCACCCCCCAACAGAACACTGAAGCTTTCTTT CASTPQQNTEAFF
TRBJ2-2 few TRBV5-6 TRBD1 TGTGCCAGCAGCTCCCCCACAGGGGAGAACACCGGGGAGCTGTTTTTT CASSSPTGENTGELFF
TRBJ1-6 - TRBV7-8 - TGTGCCAGCAGCTTGGTCGGGGATAATTCACCCCTCCACTTT CASSLVGDNSPLHF